These 12 T cell receptor beta chains originate from one sample sequenced in a study of monozygotic twins with inflammatory bowel disease. TCRdb reprocessed the 5' RACE reads and keeps a single row for each CDR3 protein, giving no DNA. In all, the sample yields some 210,000 distinct CDR3 sequences. Sequenced: blood. These receptors were obtained from a human donor with ulcerative colitis or Crohn's disease, or a healthy co-twin of an affected twin (not recorded which).

This chain uses TRBV15 with TRBJ2-1. Germline loops: CDR1 LNHNV, CDR2 YYDKDF (reference sequence). This CDR3 contains 15 residues. The CDR3 protein is CATSRVPMGYNEQFF. Full variable domain (outside the CDR3, taken from reference TRBV15 and TRBJ2-1): DAMVIQNPRYQVTQFGKPVTLSCSQTLNHNVMYWYQQKSSQAPKLLFHYYDKDFNNEADTPDNFQSRRPNTSFCFLDIRSPGLGDTAMYLCATSRVPMGYNEQFFGPGTRLTVL.

This sequence joins TRBV7-2 and TRBJ2-2; TCRdb gives TRBD2 as the D gene, but with no DNA this cannot be confirmed. This CDR3 has 14 residues. Germline CDR1 SGHTA, CDR2 FQGNSA. CDR3 amino acids: CASSSRDGTGELFF.

The J gene is TRBJ1-6, the V gene TRBV5-1; TCRdb's D call, TRBD1, is unchecked because there is no DNA. Germline V CDR1 and CDR2: SGHRS, YFSETQ. CDR3 length: 14 residues. The CDR3: CASSSGQPNSPLHF. The variable domain in full, with the rest retrieved from reference TRBV5-1 and TRBJ1-6, is KAGVTQTPRYLIKTRGQQVTLSCSPISGHRSVSWYQQTPGQGLQFLFEYFSETQRNKGNFPGRFSGRQFSNSRSEMNVSTLELGDSALYLCASSSGQPNSPLHFGNGTRLTVT.

V is TRBV7-6 and J is TRBJ2-1. This CDR3 is built from 14 residues. CDR1 is SGHVS, CDR2 FNYEAQ, per germline. The CDR3 protein is CASSLAGTYNEQFF.

This sequence joins TRBV9 and TRBJ2-5; TCRdb names TRBD2, which stays unverified in the absence of DNA. This CDR3 comprises 16 residues. CDR1 is SGDLS, CDR2 YYNGEE, per germline. The CDR3 protein is CASSVGNTSPQETQYF.

The CDR3 is CATSSRQGGGDTQYF. The chain is built from TRBV15 and TRBJ2-3; TCRdb selects TRBD1, and the lack of DNA leaves this call unchecked. Germline V lookup: CDR1 LNHNV, CDR2 YYDKDF (reference sequence). The CDR3 spans 15 residues.

V usage is TRBV20-1 and J usage is TRBJ2-7; TCRdb names TRBD2, which stays unverified in the absence of DNA. Germline V CDR1 and CDR2: DFQATT, SNEGSKA (reference sequence). This CDR3 spans 16 amino acids. The CDR3 spells CSAMGGPSGGTYEQYF.

V is TRBV20-1 and J is TRBJ2-3; TCRdb gives TRBD1 as the D gene, but with no DNA this cannot be confirmed. The germline CDR1 and CDR2 sequences are DFQATT and SNEGSKA (reference sequence). The CDR3 is 12 amino acids. The CDR3 region is CSASAQGDTQYF.

The chain carries TRBV5-1 and TRBJ2-3; no DNA is available, so the TRBD1 call from TCRdb remains unchecked. The germline gives CDR1 SGHRS, CDR2 YFSETQ. The CDR3 is 15 amino acids. The chain's CDR3 is CASSSGLVDTDTQYF.

The chain carries TRBV7-9 and TRBJ1-1; TCRdb designates TRBD1, a call that cannot be tested without DNA. Germline V gene lookup returns CDR1 SEHNR and CDR2 FQNEAQ (reference sequence). CDR3 length: 15 residues. CDR3 sequence: CASSLDGAMNTEAFF.

This chain joins TRBV20-1 and TRBJ1-1; TCRdb names TRBD1, which stays unverified in the absence of DNA. Germline CDR1 reads DFQATT; CDR2 reads SNEGSKA (reference sequence). This CDR3 is built from 14 residues. The CDR3 is CSASAGGKNTEAFF.

This chain uses TRBV29-1 with TRBJ2-7. The CDR3 covers 12 residues. CDR1 is SQVTM, CDR2 ANQGSEA, per germline. This CDR3 reads CSVEDLHYEQYF.